Below are 9 T cell receptor beta chains sequenced from a single sample in a study of control samples from healthy donors and cancer patients. The assay was immunoSEQ multiplex PCR, and TCRdb's table has in-frame clones only and misses some. The sample yields 140,000 or so clones, approximately 91% seen once. Sequences were obtained from blood. These receptors were taken from a man under 40 in good health.

DNA for the CDR3: TGTGCCAGCAGCGTCTCCGGGACAGGGAGGAATTATGGCTACACCTTC. Its protein is CASSVSGTGRNYGYTF. The chain has TRBV9 and TRBJ1-2; 9 bases agree with TRBD1. Germline V gives CDR1 SGDLS, CDR2 YYNGEE. V lost 2 bases and J lost 5; bases outside the gene matches: 10. CDR3 size: 16 residues.

The chain has TRBV24-1 and TRBJ2-3; D gene uncertain. Trimming took 3 bases from V and 5 from J, leaving 2 bases between them. The CDR3 extends over 11 amino acids. Germline CDR1 KGHDR, CDR2 SFDVKD. The chain's CDR3 is CATSDVDTQYF. As DNA, the CDR3 is TGTGCCACCAGTGATGTAGATACGCAGTATTTT.

This clone came up once. The V and J genes are TRBV3-1 (or the pseudogene TRBV3-2) and TRBJ2-3, with D possibly TRBD1 on 6 matching bases. V was shortened by 1 base and J by 6 bases, with 20 bases between the two germline ends. Germline CDR1 is LGHDT and CDR2 is YNNKEL (reference sequence). The CDR3 covers 17 residues. The CDR3 region has the DNA TGTGCCAGCAGCCAAGCTAGTACTACCCCAACAGGGGATACGCAGTATTTT. This codes for CASSQASTTPTGDTQYF.

This rearrangement joins TRBV2 to TRBJ2-1; D is uncertain. V dropped 6 bases and J dropped 0 bases, with 12 bases sitting between them. There are 15 residues in the CDR3. Germline-derived CDR1 and CDR2 are SNHLY and FYNNEI. For the CDR3, the DNA is TGTGCCAGCAGACTGACTCCGACCTCCTACAATGAGCAGTTCTTC. As protein: CASRLTPTSYNEQFF. The full variable domain, completed using reference TRBV2 and TRBJ2-1, is EPEVTQTPSHQVTQMGQEVILRCVPISNHLYFYWYRQILGQKVEFLVSFYNNEISEKSEIFDDQFSVERPDGSNFTLKIRSTKLEDSAMYFCASRLTPTSYNEQFFGPGTRLTVL.

This rearrangement joins TRBV7-9 to TRBJ1-6; TRBD1 is a possible D gene (5 bases). V lost 1 base and J lost 9, with 10 bases in between. This CDR3 spans 14 amino acids. The germline V gene has CDR1 SEHNR and CDR2 FQNEAQ (reference sequence). The CDR3 spells CASSLEDNSSPLHF. The DNA of the CDR3 is TGTGCCAGCAGCTTAGAGGACAACAGTTCACCCCTCCACTTT.

The V gene is TRBV9, the J gene TRBJ2-3, with D possibly being TRBD1 or TRBD2 (8 bases each). This CDR3 region has 17 residues. The germline CDR1 and CDR2 sequences are SGDLS and YYNGEE. V was cut by 2 bases and J by 2 bases, with 18 bases left in between. The CDR3 DNA sequence: TGTGCCAGCAGCGTGCGGGGGGACAGGCGATCCACAGATACGCAGTATTTT. Translation: CASSVRGDRRSTDTQYF.

This clone was detected only once. The J gene is TRBJ2-7, the V gene TRBV18; D might be TRBD1 or TRBD2, each matching 5 bases. Looked up from germline, CDR1 is KGHSH and CDR2 is LQKENI. This CDR3 has 13 residues. The ends were cut back, 3 bases at V and 2 bases at J, with 8 bases in the middle. CDR3 in amino acids: CASSPGRAYEQYF. The CDR3 DNA sequence: TGTGCCAGCTCACCGGGACGGGCCTACGAGCAGTACTTC. The variable domain in full, with the rest retrieved from reference TRBV18 and TRBJ2-7, is NAGVMQNPRHLVRRRGQEARLRCSPMKGHSHVYWYRQLPEEGLKFMVYLQKENIIDESGMPKERFSAEFPKEGPSILRIQQVVRGDSAAYFCASSPGRAYEQYFGPGTRLTVT.

This clone appeared a single time. V and J are TRBV7-2 and TRBJ1-1, with unresolved D. V was cut by 5 bases and J by 5 bases, with 15 bases left in between. The germline V gene has CDR1 SGHTA and CDR2 FQGNSA. This CDR3 is 14 amino acids long. This CDR3 is CASSAEPAGTEAFF. The DNA of the CDR3 is TGTGCCAGCAGCGCAGAGCCCGCGGGGACTGAAGCTTTCTTT.

This clone has only a few counts. This sequence joins TRBV7-3 and TRBJ2-2; possible D gene TRBD1, 5 bases. V shed 8 bases and J shed 0 bases, with 13 bases lying between them. The germline gives CDR1 SGHTA, CDR2 FQGTGA. The CDR3 runs to 15 residues. The CDR3 region is CASRRGNANTGELFF. CDR3 DNA sequence: TGTGCCAGCCGTAGGGGAAACGCGAACACCGGGGAGCTGTTTTTT.